The source of this T cell receptor (beta chain) is a study of CXCR3-negative and CXCR3-positive naive CD8 T cells. Phenotypically, naive CD8+ T cells corresponded to CD45RO-CCR7+CD27+CD95-. As to this clonotype: Its antigen is still unknown.

The TRB libraries of cDNA were built by UMI-labeled 5' RACE. TCRdb reanalyzed the 5' RACE reads, giving one entry per CDR3 protein sequence and no DNA. The sample's table shows about 39,000 distinct CDR3 sequences. Study-level points and caveats: Naive CXCR3-positive and CXCR3-negative cells shared TRBV-TRBJ usage; memory cells diverged. PBMCs showed partially decreased CXCR3 expression after cryopreservation, and most assays used fresh PBMCs. A higher hydrophobicity marked the TRB CDR3s of CXCR3-positive naive cells versus CXCR3-negative naive cells.

Sample: naive CXCR3- CD8+ T cells from blood. The subset was: CD45RO-CCR7+CD27+CD95- naive CD8+ T cells lacking CXCR3 (TNR3-). The TCR comes from a human donor in good health. Some clones in this sample may be carry-over from other donors' samples.

CDR3: CASSSTGQSGNTIYF. The rearrangement joins TRBV7-9 to TRBJ1-3; without DNA, the TCRdb call of TRBD1 cannot be checked. Per germline, CDR1 SEHNR and CDR2 FQNEAQ (reference sequence). CDR3 length equals 15 residues.